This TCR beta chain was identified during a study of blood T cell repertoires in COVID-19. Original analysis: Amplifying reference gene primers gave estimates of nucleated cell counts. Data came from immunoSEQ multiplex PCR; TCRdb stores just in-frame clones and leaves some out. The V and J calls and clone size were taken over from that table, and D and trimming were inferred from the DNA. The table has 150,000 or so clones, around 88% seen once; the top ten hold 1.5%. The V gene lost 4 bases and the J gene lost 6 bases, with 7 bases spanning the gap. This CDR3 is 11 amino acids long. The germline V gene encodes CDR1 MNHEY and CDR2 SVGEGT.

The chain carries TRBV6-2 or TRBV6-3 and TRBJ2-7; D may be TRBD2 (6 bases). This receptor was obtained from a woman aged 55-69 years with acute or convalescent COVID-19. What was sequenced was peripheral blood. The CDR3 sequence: CASSLGGEQYF. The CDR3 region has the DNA TGTGCCAGCAGTTTGGGGGGCGAGCAGTACTTC.